The clone carrying this T cell receptor (beta chain) turned up a few times. Its target is not known. The data stem from a study of identical twins. V was pared by 0 bases and J by 9 bases, with 11 bases between. The CDR3 loop spans 13 amino acids. Germline CDR1 LGHNA, CDR2 YSLEER. Notes on the study in general: In beta out-of-frame sequences, the excess sharing between twins was weaker.

TCRdb reprocessed the 5' RACE reads with MiXCR, giving one entry per CDR3 protein. The repertoire holds around 480,000 distinct CDR3 sequences, with 13% to 15% as singletons. In addition, the sample was reused for a study of yellow fever vaccine responses in identical twins.

Material: CD4+ T cells sorted from blood. The V gene is TRBV4-3, the J gene TRBJ1-2; D remains ambiguous. The sequence derives from a woman aged 18-29 years in good health. CDR3 in amino acids: CASSQDLSASYTF. The CDR3 bases are TGCGCCAGCAGCCAAGATCTGTCAGCAAGCTACACCTTC.